The 21 T cell receptor beta chains in this list originate from one sample, sequenced in a study of CD8+CD57+ T cells in acquired aplastic anemia. Sequencing was done on patients that had shown CD8+CD57+ cell expansion by flow cytometry. Both TCR beta VDJ combination and CDR3 sequence profiling were carried out. Genomic DNA was the template for this profiling. TCRdb reprocessed the reads with MiXCR, giving one entry per CDR3 protein. The sample includes roughly 80,000 distinct CDR3 sequences, under 80% of them seen just once. Sequencing was done on a sample of sorted CD4+, CD8+, or CD8+CD57+ T cells (not recorded which) from PBMCs. The receptors stem from a human donor with aplastic anemia.

The V call is TRBV19, the J call TRBJ1-5, with D perhaps matching TRBD1 (6 bases). Per the germline V gene, CDR1 is LNHDA and CDR2 is SQIVND (reference sequence). The V end lost 10 bases, the J end lost 5 bases, and 18 bases lay between the germline ends. The CDR3 consists of 14 residues. CDR3 protein: CATRSRGKDQPQHF. The CDR3 DNA sequence: TGTGCCACCCGTTCCAGGGGAAAGGATCAGCCCCAGCATTTT.

This clonotype was detected once. The chain is built from TRBV2 and TRBJ1-6; maybe TRBD1 (5 bases). V was clipped by 10 bases and J by 7 bases, with 14 bases between them. The CDR3 covers 13 residues. Per germline, CDR1 SNHLY and CDR2 FYNNEI. Here the CDR3 DNA reads TGTGCCACCACCTGGACATCGAATTCACCCCTCCACTTT. It encodes CATTWTSNSPLHF.

This clonotype was picked up one time. The chain uses TRBV15 and TRBJ2-1; D perhaps matches TRBD1 (6 bases). V lost 7 bases to trimming and J lost 0 bases, with 16 bases between them. The CDR3 consists of 16 residues. The germline CDR1 and CDR2 sequences are LNHNV and YYDKDF (reference sequence). DNA of the CDR3: TGTGCCACCACCAGGGGTCCCGCGGGCTCCTACAATGAGCAGTTCTTC. Protein: CATTRGPAGSYNEQFF.

The chain links TRBV19 to TRBJ2-7; 11 bases agree with TRBD2. The CDR3 has 16 amino acids. In germline, CDR1 is LNHDA, CDR2 SQIVND (reference sequence). V was pared by 2 bases and J by 5 bases, with 8 bases of the junction left unmatched. The CDR3 DNA sequence: TGTGCCAGTAGTATACCAAGGACTAGCGGGTTCAACGAGCAGTACTTC. It specifies CASSIPRTSGFNEQYF.

The chain joins TRBV19 to TRBJ1-6; 8 bases agree with TRBD1. V was pared by 10 bases and J by 8 bases, with 7 bases of the junction left unmatched. The CDR3 sequence is 13 residues long. The germline V gene encodes CDR1 LNHDA and CDR2 SQIVND (reference sequence). Here the CDR3 reads CATRDRSHSPLHF. CDR3 sequence (DNA): TGTGCCACCCGGGACAGGAGTCATTCACCCCTCCACTTT. Using reference TRBV19 and TRBJ1-6 for the parts outside the CDR3, the full variable domain is DGGITQSPKYLFRKEGQNVTLSCEQNLNHDAMYWYRQDPGQGLRLIYYSQIVNDFQKGDIAEGYSVSREKKESFPLTVTSAQKNPTAFYLCATRDRSHSPLHFGNGTRLTVT.

A few counts support this clonotype. The rearrangement joins TRBV7-9 to TRBJ1-1; no definite D call. The CDR3 extends over 12 amino acids. CDR1 is SEHNR, CDR2 FQNEAQ, per germline (reference sequence). V lost 7 bases and J 4 bases, leaving 10 bases between the germline ends. CDR3 in amino acids: CASTRAGTEAFF. The CDR3 DNA follows: TGTGCCAGCACCCGGGCGGGCACTGAAGCTTTCTTT.

V is TRBV25-1 and J is TRBJ1-5; no clear D. CDR3 size: 13 residues. V shed 3 bases and J shed 9 bases, with 12 bases lying between them. Germline assignment: CDR1 MGHDK and CDR2 SYGVNS. DNA for the CDR3: TGTGCCAGCAGTGATGGCCCGGGGTGGCCCCAGCATTTT. It translates to CASSDGPGWPQHF.

This chain joins TRBV29-1 and TRBJ2-7; 9 bases align to TRBD2. Germline V gives CDR1 SQVTM, CDR2 ANQGSEA. There are 12 residues in the CDR3. Trimming removed 4 bases from V and 4 bases from J; junction bases left unmatched: 2. The chain's CDR3 is CSVASGRYEQYF. The CDR3 DNA sequence: TGCAGCGTTGCGAGCGGGAGGTACGAGCAGTACTTC.

This clonotype showed up just a few times. A junction boundary mismatches the germline segment, possibly from a read error. The J gene is TRBJ1-1, the V gene TRBV6-4; D uncertain. The germline CDR1 and CDR2 sequences are MRHNA and SNTAGT. The CDR3 is made up of 13 amino acids. The CDR3 region is CASSYSMNTEAFF. The CDR3 DNA reads as TGTGCCAGCAGTTACTCGATGAACACTGAAGCTTTCTTT.

The rearrangement uses TRBV29-1 and TRBJ2-5, with TRBD1 matching over 8 bases. The CDR3 spans 13 residues. The V and J ends lost 8 bases and 2 bases, in that order; junction bases with no gene match: 7. The V gene's germline CDR1 is SQVTM and CDR2 ANQGSEA. CDR3 residues: CSLAGTGQETQYF. The CDR3 bases are TGCAGCCTTGCCGGGACAGGACAAGAGACCCAGTACTTC.

This clonotype was found a few times. This chain connects TRBV6-2 or TRBV6-3 to TRBJ1-4; TRBD1 is a possible D gene (6 bases). This CDR3 contains 13 residues. Germline CDR1 MNHEY, CDR2 SVGEGT. The V end lost 8 bases, the J end lost 5 bases, and 12 bases lay between the germline ends. DNA of the CDR3: TGTGCCAGCGAAGACAGGAAAAATGAAAAACTGTTTTTT. Translated: CASEDRKNEKLFF.

This clonotype came up a few times. A single base separates this from a much larger clone, so it may be a read error. CDR3 region: CSASERGETQYF. DNA of the CDR3: TGCAGTGCTAGTGAGAGGGGAGAGACCCAGTACTTC. This chain joins TRBV20-1 and TRBJ2-5; D may correspond to TRBD1 or TRBD2 (5 bases each). The CDR3 length is 12 residues. V was shortened by 3 bases and J by 4 bases, with 9 bases between the two germline ends. Germline lookup yields CDR1 DFQATT and CDR2 SNEGSKA (reference sequence).

V gene TRBV29-1 combines with J gene TRBJ2-5; the D is unclear. Trimming left V 4 bases short and J 7 bases short, with 13 bases between. The germline V gene encodes CDR1 SQVTM and CDR2 ANQGSEA. The CDR3 covers 12 residues. DNA of the CDR3: TGCAGCGTTGTAGCCCGGTATGGGACCCAGTACTTC. It codes for CSVVARYGTQYF.

This chain links TRBV5-1 with TRBJ2-7, with D possibly being TRBD2 (6 bases). CDR1 and CDR2 (germline): SGHRS, YFSETQ. CDR3 length: 16 residues. Trimming took off 0 bases at V and 2 bases at J, with 15 bases between the two ends. The CDR3 DNA follows: TGCGCCAGCAGCTTGGTACGGGACTCCCTCACCTACGAGCAGTACTTC. Protein sequence: CASSLVRDSLTYEQYF.

This clonotype appeared a few times. The chain uses TRBV24-1 and TRBJ2-7, with 7 bases that match TRBD1. This CDR3 region has 12 residues. V was clipped by 10 bases and J by 0 bases; unmatched bases: 2. Germline V gives CDR1 KGHDR, CDR2 SFDVKD. The CDR3 bases are TGTGCCACTCGGGACAGCTCCTACGAGCAGTACTTC. This encodes CATRDSSYEQYF.

The chain employs TRBV24-1 and TRBJ2-2; D is possibly TRBD1 (6 bases). Per the germline V gene, CDR1 is KGHDR and CDR2 is SFDVKD. The CDR3 extends over 14 amino acids. V gave up 4 bases and J gave up 4 bases, with 9 bases separating them. The CDR3 protein is CATSERTVTGELFF. The CDR3 DNA is TGTGCCACCAGTGAAAGGACAGTCACCGGGGAGCTGTTTTTT.

The chain recombines TRBV10-3 with TRBJ2-2; the match to TRBD2 covers 9 bases. The germline gives CDR1 ENHRY, CDR2 SYGVKD. V lost 4 bases and J lost 4; bases outside the gene matches: 4. This CDR3 contains 15 residues. The CDR3 DNA reads as TGTGCCATCAGTGCAAGCGGGAGGCCCACCGGGGAGCTGTTTTTT. The encoded protein is CAISASGRPTGELFF.

This clonotype has more than one count but fewer than ten. The chain is built from TRBV11-2 and TRBJ2-7; the match to TRBD2 covers 9 bases. V was clipped by 1 base and J by 1 base; unmatched bases: 5. This CDR3 region has 16 residues. Per germline, CDR1 SGHAT and CDR2 FQNNGV. CDR3 DNA: TGTGCCAGCAGCTTAGTGAGCGGGGGGCCTTCCTACGAGCAGTACTTC. This encodes CASSLVSGGPSYEQYF.

V is TRBV25-1 and J is TRBJ2-7, with D maybe TRBD1 (6 bases). CDR3 size: 12 residues. With 6 bases removed from V and 4 bases from J, the gap between germline ends came to 10 bases. Germline CDR1 reads MGHDK; CDR2 reads SYGVNS. As DNA, the CDR3 is TGTGCCAGCAGGGACAGAACATACGAGCAGTACTTC. The encoded protein is CASRDRTYEQYF.

The chain is built from TRBV20-1 and TRBJ2-7; the D gene is possibly TRBD2 (6 bases). V was cut by 8 bases and J by 0 bases, with 14 bases left in between. The CDR3 has 13 amino acids. Per the germline V gene, CDR1 is DFQATT and CDR2 is SNEGSKA (reference sequence). The CDR3 DNA reads TGCAGTTCCCCCGCGGGGAGCTCCTACGAGCAGTACTTC. It specifies CSSPAGSSYEQYF.

This clonotype appeared a few times. The rearrangement joins TRBV10-3 to TRBJ2-7; D gene uncertain. The CDR3 is 14 amino acids. Deletions cut 6 bases from V and 2 bases from J, with 14 bases between. Germline V lookup: CDR1 ENHRY, CDR2 SYGVKD. The CDR3 loop reads CAISEAVIPYEQYF. DNA of the CDR3: TGTGCCATCAGCGAGGCGGTGATCCCCTACGAGCAGTACTTC.